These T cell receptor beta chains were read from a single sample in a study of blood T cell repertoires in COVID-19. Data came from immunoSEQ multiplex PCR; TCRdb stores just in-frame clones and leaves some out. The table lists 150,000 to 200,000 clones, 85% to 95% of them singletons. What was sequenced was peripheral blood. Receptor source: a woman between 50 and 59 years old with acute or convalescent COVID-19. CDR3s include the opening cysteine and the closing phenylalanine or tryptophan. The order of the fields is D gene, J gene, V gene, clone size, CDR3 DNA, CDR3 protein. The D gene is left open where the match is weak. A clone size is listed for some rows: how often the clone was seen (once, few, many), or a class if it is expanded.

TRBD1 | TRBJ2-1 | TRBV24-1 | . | TGTGCCACCAGTGAGGAGGGACAGGGAGCCATAAATGAGCAGTTCTTC | CATSEEGQGAINEQFF
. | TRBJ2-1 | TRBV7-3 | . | TGTGCCAGCAGCTTCGTTAGAGGGGGGGCAGGTGAGCAGTTCTTC | CASSFVRGGAGEQFF
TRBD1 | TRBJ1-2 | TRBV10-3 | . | TGTGCCATCAGTGAGATGACAGGGAATTATGGCTACACCTTC | CAISEMTGNYGYTF
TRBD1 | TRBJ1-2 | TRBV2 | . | TGTGCCAGCGAAGATCCGGGACAGGGACCCTATGGAGGCTACACCTTC | CASEDPGQGPYGGYTF
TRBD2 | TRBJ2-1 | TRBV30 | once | TGTGCCTGGAACCCAAGACTAGCGGGGTACAATGAGCAGTTCTTC | CAWNPRLAGYNEQFF
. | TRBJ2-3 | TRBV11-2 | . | TGTGCCAGCAGCCTTCGGGACTTTACAGATACGCAGTATTTT | CASSLRDFTDTQYF
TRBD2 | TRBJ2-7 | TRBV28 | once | TGTGCCAGCAGTTCGGAACTAGCGGGCCAAAACTACGAGCAGTACTTC | CASSSELAGQNYEQYF
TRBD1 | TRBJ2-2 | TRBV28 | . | TGTGCCAGCATGGGGGGGACAGGGGTTAACACCGGGGAGCTGTTTTTT | CASMGGTGVNTGELFF
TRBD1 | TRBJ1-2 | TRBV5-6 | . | TGTGCCAGCCTTTGGGCAGGGGGCGCTAACTATGGCTACACCTTC | CASLWAGGANYGYTF
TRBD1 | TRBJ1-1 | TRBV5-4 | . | TGTGCCAGCAGTTTTAACCAGGGGGCGAAGGTCCTCACTGAAGCTTTCTTT | CASSFNQGAKVLTEAFF
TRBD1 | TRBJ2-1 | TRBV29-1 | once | TGCAGCGTAGTTATAACGGGACAGGTATACAATGAGCAGTTCTTC | CSVVITGQVYNEQFF
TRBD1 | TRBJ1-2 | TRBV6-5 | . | TGTGCCAGCACCGAACAGGGGCGAGGCTACACCTTC | CASTEQGRGYTF
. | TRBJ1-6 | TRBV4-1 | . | TGCGCCAGCAGCCAAGATCCGAGCTCCTATAATTCACCCCTCCACTTT | CASSQDPSSYNSPLHF
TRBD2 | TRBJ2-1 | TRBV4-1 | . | TGCGCCAGCAGCCTTATTACTAGCGGGATCTCCTACAATGAGCAGTTCTTC | CASSLITSGISYNEQFF
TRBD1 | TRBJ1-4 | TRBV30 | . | TGTGCCCGTGGACAGGGACCTAATGAAAAACTGTTTTTT | CARGQGPNEKLFF
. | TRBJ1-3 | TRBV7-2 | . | TGTGCCAGCAGCCTATTCGGGGGGGACTCTGGAAACACCATATATTTT | CASSLFGGDSGNTIYF
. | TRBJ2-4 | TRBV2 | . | TGTGCCAGCAGTGAATTTGGCCTAGCCAAAAACATTCAGTACTTC | CASSEFGLAKNIQYF
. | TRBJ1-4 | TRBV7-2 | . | TGTGCCAGCAGCTCCGGACAGAATGAAAAACTGTTTTTT | CASSSGQNEKLFF
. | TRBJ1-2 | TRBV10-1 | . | TGCGCCAGCAGTGAAACGGCTAACTATGGCTACACCTTC | CASSETANYGYTF
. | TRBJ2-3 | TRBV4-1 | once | TGCGCCAGCAGCCAGGGGACTTGGGGTACAGATACGCAGTATTTT | CASSQGTWGTDTQYF
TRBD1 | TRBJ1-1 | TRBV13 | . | TGTGCCAGCAGCTCACACGGGAGCCAGGGGGACGTAACTGAAGCTTTCTTT | CASSSHGSQGDVTEAFF
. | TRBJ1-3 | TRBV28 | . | TGTGCCAGCACAGGCAGGGCTGGAAACACCATATATTTT | CASTGRAGNTIYF
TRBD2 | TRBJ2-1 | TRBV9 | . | TGTGCCAGCAGCGCCATACTAGCGGCCAATGAGCAGTTCTTC | CASSAILAANEQFF